These 18 T cell receptor beta chains came from one sample sequenced in a study of regulatory T cells in long-lasting Graves disease. Construction of TCR beta libraries relied on iRepertoire HTBI primers and on Arm-PCR targeting CDR3 regions. TCRdb used MiXCR to reprocess the multiplex PCR reads, holding one entry per CDR3 protein. Of approximately 440,000 distinct CDR3 sequences listed, roughly a quarter were seen once; the top ten hold around 24%. Time point denoted: persistent/refractory GD, antithyroid drugs over 5 years with positive TRAb. PBMC RNA was the source of the TCR library. The sequences come from peripheral blood mononuclear cells (PBMCs), collected when the disease was refractory, from a patient treated with antithyroid drugs. The receptors come from a female donor with Graves disease.

This clonotype turned up a few times. The rearrangement joins TRBV19 to TRBJ1-2; D is undetermined. V lost 7 bases and J lost 5, with 11 bases in between. CDR3 size: 12 residues. Per germline, CDR1 LNHDA and CDR2 SQIVND (reference sequence). CDR3 coding DNA: TGTGCCAGTACGACTACCTCTTATGGCTACACCTTC. Its translation is CASTTTSYGYTF.

The J gene is TRBJ1-3, the V gene TRBV10-3, with a tentative D call TRBD1 (5 bases). V shed 11 bases and J shed 0 bases, with 11 bases lying between them. Germline lookup yields CDR1 ENHRY and CDR2 SYGVKD. There are 13 residues in the CDR3. The CDR3 nucleotides read TGTGCCCTTGCCAGGGACTCTGGAAACACCATATATTTT. Its translation is CALARDSGNTIYF.

V usage is TRBV28 and J usage is TRBJ1-6; no clear D gene. The germline CDR1 and CDR2 sequences are MDHEN and SYDVKM. V was cut by 4 bases and J by 0 bases, with 10 bases left in between. CDR3 length: 16 residues. The CDR3 protein is CASSSDSFSYNSPLHF. In nucleotides, the CDR3 is TGTGCCAGCAGTTCGGACTCATTCTCCTATAATTCACCCCTCCACTTT.

On this clonotype: Possible read error: a much larger clone is one base away. The chain links TRBV6-5 to TRBJ1-1; a possible D gene is TRBD1 (5 bases). This CDR3 spans 15 amino acids. CDR1 and CDR2 (germline): MNHEY, SVGAGI. DNA of the CDR3: TGTACCAGCAGTTACTCCGGACGGAGGGGCACTGAAGCTTTCTTT. Protein: CTSSYSGRRGTEAFF.

In this sample, this clonotype turned up many times. The chain couples TRBV28 to TRBJ1-4; TRBD1 aligns across 11 bases. V was pared by 6 bases and J by 8 bases, with 8 bases of the junction left unmatched. Germline CDR1 MDHEN, CDR2 SYDVKM. There are 15 residues in the CDR3. CDR3 sequence: CASSEPGQGEEKLFF. DNA of the CDR3: TGTGCCAGCAGCGAGCCGGGACAGGGGGAGGAAAAACTGTTTTTT.

In regard to this clonotype: Compared with germline, one end of the junction differs, possibly owing to a read error. This chain links TRBV12-3 or TRBV12-4 with TRBJ2-5; D gene unclear. The CDR3 is made up of 14 amino acids. The CDR3 reads CASSLVRDQETQYF. Here the CDR3 DNA reads TGCGCCAGCAGTTTAGTAAGGGATCAAGAGACCCAGTACTTC.

The rearrangement uses TRBV5-5 and TRBJ1-5; 9 bases fit TRBD1. Trimming took 4 bases from V and 5 from J; bases not matched to a gene: 4. The germline CDR1 and CDR2 sequences are SGHKS and YYEKEE (reference sequence). The CDR3 totals 14 residues. This chain's CDR3 is CASSKDRGDQPQHF. CDR3 nucleotide sequence: TGTGCCAGCAGCAAGGACAGGGGTGATCAGCCCCAGCATTTT.

This clonotype occurred a few times. This chain connects TRBV2 to TRBJ1-2, with 11 bases identical to TRBD1. After removal of 2 bases from V and 8 bases from J, the junction contained 7 bases not matched to a gene. The CDR3 is made up of 15 amino acids. Germline V lookup: CDR1 SNHLY, CDR2 FYNNEI. The CDR3 protein is CASSETFRTGGGYTF. Here the CDR3 DNA reads TGTGCCAGCAGTGAAACATTTCGGACAGGGGGCGGCTACACCTTC.

A few counts support this clonotype. The rearrangement uses TRBV19 and TRBJ2-2; D call uncertain. The V end lost 5 bases, the J end lost 3 bases, and 10 bases lay between the germline ends. Germline V gene lookup returns CDR1 LNHDA and CDR2 SQIVND (reference sequence). This CDR3 is built from 14 residues. CDR3 region: CASSQGGDTGELFF. As DNA, the CDR3 is TGTGCCAGTAGTCAAGGTGGGGACACCGGGGAGCTGTTTTTT.

This clonotype was picked up a small number of times. This sequence may be a read error, since a much larger clone differs from it by one base. The chain combines TRBV12-3 or TRBV12-4 with TRBJ2-7; weak D call: TRBD2 (7 bases). The CDR3 consists of 16 residues. For the CDR3, the DNA is TGTGTCAGCAGTCCTCGGGGGGCAGGGGTTTCTGGGGAGCAGTACTTC. Translating it yields CVSSPRGAGVSGEQYF.

The CDR3 sequence: CSARDSGRVQDTQYF. CDR3 in DNA: TGCAGTGCTAGAGATTCGGGCAGGGTACAGGATACGCAGTATTTT. The chain combines TRBV20-1 with TRBJ2-3, with D maybe TRBD1 (5 bases). The length of the CDR3 is 15 residues. Germline lookup yields CDR1 DFQATT and CDR2 SNEGSKA (reference sequence). Trimming took 0 bases from V and 6 from J, leaving 16 bases between them.

For this clonotype: A clone one base away is much larger, so this may be a read error. V gene TRBV6-2 or TRBV6-3 combines with J gene TRBJ2-7, with 11 bases matching TRBD2. The CDR3 sequence is 16 residues long. Per the germline V gene, CDR1 is MNHEY and CDR2 is SVGEGT. In nucleotides, the CDR3 is TGTGCCAGCAGTCAGCCGGGACTAGCGGCCCACTACGGGCAGTACTTC. The encoded protein is CASSQPGLAAHYGQYF.

This clonotype was seen a handful of times. The chain has TRBV20-1 and TRBJ2-7, with D unclear. V was trimmed by 1 base and J by 3 bases, leaving 13 bases between them. This CDR3 spans 14 amino acids. Germline loops: CDR1 DFQATT, CDR2 SNEGSKA (reference sequence). This CDR3 reads CSARVGGGDYEQYF. CDR3 DNA sequence: TGCAGTGCTAGAGTGGGCGGTGGGGACTACGAGCAGTACTTC.

This clonotype was seen repeatedly, ten times or more. This rearrangement joins TRBV20-1 to TRBJ2-4; TRBD2 matches 10 bases. CDR1 is DFQATT and CDR2 is SNEGSKA in the germline V gene (reference sequence). V lost 4 bases to trimming and J lost 0 bases; unmatched junction nucleotides: 12. The CDR3 has 18 amino acids. The CDR3, as DNA: TGCAGTGCTAACGTCCTAGCGGGAGATGGAGGAGCCAAAAACATTCAGTACTTC. Translation gives CSANVLAGDGGAKNIQYF.

The chain is built from TRBV27 and TRBJ2-7, with 8 nucleotides matching TRBD1. This CDR3 spans 15 amino acids. Germline V lookup: CDR1 MNHEY, CDR2 SMNVEV (reference sequence). V lost 2 bases to trimming and J lost 2 bases; unmatched junction nucleotides: 5. This chain's CDR3 is CASSLRDRTPYEQYF. In nucleotides, the CDR3 is TGTGCCAGCAGTTTAAGGGACAGGACCCCCTACGAGCAGTACTTC.

V and J are TRBV9 and TRBJ2-7; D is perhaps TRBD2 (6 bases). Trimming left V 4 bases short and J 2 bases short, with 16 bases between. The CDR3 has 15 amino acids. Germline V CDR1 and CDR2: SGDLS, YYNGEE. The CDR3 reads CASSPERERTYEQYF. In nucleotides, the CDR3 is TGTGCCAGCAGCCCAGAACGGGAGAGGACCTACGAGCAGTACTTC.

As to this clonotype: A much larger clone is a single base away; this may be a read error. The chain uses TRBV19 and TRBJ2-7, with D maybe TRBD2 (5 bases). Trimming left V 5 bases short and J 4 bases short, with 9 bases between. This CDR3 has 12 amino acids. Germline lookup yields CDR1 LNHDA and CDR2 SQIVND (reference sequence). CDR3 DNA sequence: TGTGCCAGTAGTGCGAGGGAATACGAGCAGTACTTC. It translates to CASSAREYEQYF.

This clonotype was observed a few times. The chain combines TRBV19 with TRBJ2-4, with D uncertain. Germline V gene sequence: CDR1 LNHDA, CDR2 SQIVND (reference sequence). V lost 6 bases and J lost 0, with 12 bases in between. The CDR3 contains 15 residues. Written as DNA, the CDR3 is TGTGCCAGTAGCGCCGAAACTTTAGCCAAAAACATTCAGTACTTC. The encoded protein is CASSAETLAKNIQYF.